Below are 5 T cell receptor beta chains sequenced from a single sample in a study of blood T cell repertoires in COVID-19. Produced via immunoSEQ multiplex PCR; TCRdb's table is partial and in-frame only. The sample yields about 280,000 clones, about 86% seen once. The sequenced sample was peripheral blood. Every receptor here comes from a woman in her twenties or thirties who had recovered from COVID-19.

The chain carries TRBV5-1 and TRBJ2-1, with 7 bases matching TRBD1. CDR3 length: 14 amino acids. Germline values: CDR1 SGHRS, CDR2 YFSETQ. V shed 7 bases and J 4 bases; nucleotides not matched to a gene: 8. Here the CDR3 reads CASSETGQYNEQFF. The CDR3 DNA sequence: TGCGCCAGCTCTGAGACAGGGCAGTACAATGAGCAGTTCTTC.

In this sample, this clone turned up a few times. The chain combines TRBV28 with TRBJ2-1, with 8 bases fitting TRBD1. CDR1 MDHEN and CDR2 SYDVKM come from the germline V gene. The CDR3 is 15 amino acids. V trimming: 5 bases; J trimming: 4 bases; junction bases outside the gene matches: 7. CDR3 amino acids: CASSPSDREYNEQFF. CDR3 DNA: TGTGCCAGCAGTCCGTCGGACAGGGAGTACAATGAGCAGTTCTTC.

This chain connects TRBV4-3 to TRBJ1-4, with a tentative D call TRBD1 (5 bases). Germline lookup yields CDR1 LGHNA and CDR2 YSLEER. This CDR3 region has 17 residues. V lost 0 bases and J lost 4, with 15 bases in between. In DNA form, the CDR3 reads TGCGCCAGCAGCCAAGAAGTTGGGGTAGGGGTTAATGAAAAACTGTTTTTT. Its translation: CASSQEVGVGVNEKLFF.

Concerning this clone: A read error may be the cause here, since a much bigger clone is one base away. V is TRBV7-3 and J is TRBJ2-2; weak D call: TRBD1 (6 bases). Trimming removed 3 bases from V and 1 base from J, with 6 bases in between. This CDR3 comprises 14 residues. Per germline, CDR1 SGHTA and CDR2 FQGTGA. CDR3 DNA sequence: TGTGCCAGCAGCTTGGGACAGAACACCGGGGAGCTGTTTTTT. Translated, it gives CASSLGQNTGELFF.

J is TRBJ2-1 and V is TRBV20-1, with TRBD2 matching 11 bases. This CDR3 spans 15 amino acids. Germline V gene lookup returns CDR1 DFQATT and CDR2 SNEGSKA (reference sequence). V lost 3 bases to trimming and J lost 4 bases; unmatched junction nucleotides: 5. DNA of the CDR3: TGCAGTGCTAGTGCCGCTAGCGGGGGGTACAATGAGCAGTTCTTC. Protein product: CSASAASGGYNEQFF.